Sequencing of this T cell receptor (beta chain) was carried out in a study of OX40 agonist ivuxolimab in advanced cancers. Across the study: All patients had ivuxolimab intravenously every 2 weeks at 0.01 to 10 mg/kg. A history of anti-PD-1, anti-PD-L1 or anti-CTLA-4 therapy was acceptable, and about 37% had some. General study results and limits: Part of the nonresponder group also had normalized T-cell clonal expansion that was low.

Data came from immunoSEQ multiplex PCR; TCRdb stores just in-frame clones and leaves some out. The sample yields about 78,000 clones, 92% seen once. Remarks on this clone: Its antigen is currently unknown.

This CDR3 region has 18 residues. J is TRBJ2-5 and V is TRBV21-1; the D call in the table, TRBD1, was not verified against the DNA. TRBV21-1 corresponds to a pseudogene. The receptor comes from an adult with an advanced solid tumor such as melanoma, head and neck, liver or kidney cancer. The sequences come from CD4+ or CD8+ T cells sorted from blood, collected in a trial of the OX40 agonist ivuxolimab. This CDR3 reads CASSKGVGAAGIQETQYF. Here the CDR3 DNA reads TGTGCCAGCAGCAAAGGGGTAGGGGCGGCAGGCATCCAAGAGACCCAGTACTTC.